This T cell receptor beta chain was retrieved from a study of blood T cell repertoires in COVID-19. The germline gives CDR1 MDHEN, CDR2 SYDVKM. This CDR3 spans 18 amino acids. Trimming took 5 bases from V and 4 from J; bases not matched to a gene: 12. Generated by immunoSEQ multiplex PCR, the TCRdb table keeps only in-frame clones and is missing some. Of around 180,000 clones listed, approximately 85% are singletons. The clonotype was recovered from a woman aged 30 to 39 who had recovered from COVID-19. The genes are TRBV28 and TRBJ2-5; TRBD2 matches at 14 bases. Specimen: PBMCs or T cells enriched from blood (not recorded which). CDR3 sequence: CASSTPGLAGDFSETQYF. For the CDR3, the DNA is TGTGCCAGCAGTACCCCGGGACTAGCGGGAGACTTTTCAGAGACCCAGTACTTC.